The TCR beta chain under discussion was sequenced for a study of blood T cell repertoires in COVID-19 (dated by TCRdb to 2019 to 2021). Broadly, across the study: The collaborator samples originated in the United States, Italy and Spain and spanned the acute and convalescent phases of COVID-19. The samples were drawn from two sources: the first 160 participants of the ongoing ImmuneRACE study, and approximately 1,300 subjects contributed by 6 global collaborators. The material from the prospective study consisted of cDNA or gDNA derived from T cells, B-cell-depleted T cells, or PBMCs. Where HLA class I and class II types were available, the types were taken from metadata supplied by the sample provider, not from assay-based typing. Deeply sampled blood TCRbeta repertoires from subjects exposed to, actively infected with, or recovered from COVID-19 were included in the dataset. Nearly every sample came with metadata listing a de-identified subject ID, COVID-19 status, age in years and sex. The repertoires were made available in a free public database intended to serve as a resource for research on the immune response to SARS-CoV-2. Summary of the overall study and its limitations: How much clinical and demographic metadata was included differed by source and by participant, and the metadata was provided uncurated.

Notes on this clone: Its binding antigen is unknown. No clone much larger than this one lies a single base away; base qualities are absent.

Whole blood was collected in K2EDTA tubes by collaborating institutions according to the institutions' own protocols. For TCRbeta analysis, collaborators shipped samples in one of three forms: frozen whole blood, isolated PBMCs, or DNA extracted from either of those sample types. The CDR3, cysteine through phenylalanine, is 16 amino acids long. The kept DNA is CDR3 alone, 48 bases in frame from the first base. The germline V gene sets CDR1 to LGHNA and CDR2 to YNFKEQ. V was cut back by 0 bases and J by 7 bases, leaving a gap of 18 bases between them. The immunoSEQ Assay, a bias-controlled multiplex PCR, was used to amplify TCRbeta CDR3 regions from genomic DNA. On the study's bioinformatics: Nucleated cell counts per sample were estimated from amplification of reference gene primers within the assay. To quantify the absolute abundance of each unique TCRbeta CDR3 rearrangement, sequence reads were collapsed and filtered. Productive Simpson clonality was computed per sample as the square root of Simpson's diversity index over productive rearrangements. TCRdb's version of the immuneACCESS table is confined to in-frame rearrangements and falls short of the full clone set. An unresolved V gene accounts for under half of the shortfall where checked; the remainder is of unknown origin. V, J and clone size derive from that table, while D and trimming were established from the DNA sequence. The sample data list about 59,000 clones, and roughly 78% of these were observed just once. The ten largest account for under 4% of the sample.

The chain uses TRBV4-2 and TRBJ1-2; TRBD1 is perhaps the D gene, given 6 matching bases. The clonotype comes from a man between 60 and 70 years old with acute or convalescent COVID-19. The source material was peripheral blood. The CDR3: CASSQEMARGEFGYTF. The nucleotide sequence is TGTGCCAGCAGCCAAGAGATGGCCAGGGGAGAATTTGGCTACACCTTC.